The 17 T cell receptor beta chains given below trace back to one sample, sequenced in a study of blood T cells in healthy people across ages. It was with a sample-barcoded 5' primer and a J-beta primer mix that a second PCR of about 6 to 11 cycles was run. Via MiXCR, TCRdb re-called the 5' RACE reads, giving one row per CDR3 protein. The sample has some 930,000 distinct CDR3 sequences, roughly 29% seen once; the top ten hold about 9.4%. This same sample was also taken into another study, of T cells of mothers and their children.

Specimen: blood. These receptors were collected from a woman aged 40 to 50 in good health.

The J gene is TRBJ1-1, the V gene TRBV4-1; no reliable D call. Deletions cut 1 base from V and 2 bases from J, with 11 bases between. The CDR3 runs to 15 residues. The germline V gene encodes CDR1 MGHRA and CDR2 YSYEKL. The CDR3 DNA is TGCGCCAGCAGCCAAGGGGGTCGGGGTAACACTGAAGCTTTCTTT. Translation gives CASSQGGRGNTEAFF.

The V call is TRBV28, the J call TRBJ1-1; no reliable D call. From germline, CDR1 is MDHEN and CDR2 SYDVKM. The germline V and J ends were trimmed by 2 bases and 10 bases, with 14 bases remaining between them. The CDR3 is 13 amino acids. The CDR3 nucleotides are TGTGCCAGCAGTTTACACCCCGCCGAAGGAGCTTTCTTT. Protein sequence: CASSLHPAEGAFF.

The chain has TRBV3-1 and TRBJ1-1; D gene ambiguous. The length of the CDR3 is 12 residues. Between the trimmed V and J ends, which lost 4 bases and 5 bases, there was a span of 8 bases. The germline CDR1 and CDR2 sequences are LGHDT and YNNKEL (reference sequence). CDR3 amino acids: CASSPIGTEAFF. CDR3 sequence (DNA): TGTGCCAGCAGCCCTATCGGGACTGAAGCTTTCTTT.

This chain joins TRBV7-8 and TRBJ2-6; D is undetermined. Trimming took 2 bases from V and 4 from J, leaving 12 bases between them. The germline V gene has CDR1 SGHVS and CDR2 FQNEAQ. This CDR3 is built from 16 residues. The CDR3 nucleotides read TGTGCCAGCAGCTTATCCGCAAGTGCGGGGGCCAACGTCCTGACTTTC. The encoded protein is CASSLSASAGANVLTF.

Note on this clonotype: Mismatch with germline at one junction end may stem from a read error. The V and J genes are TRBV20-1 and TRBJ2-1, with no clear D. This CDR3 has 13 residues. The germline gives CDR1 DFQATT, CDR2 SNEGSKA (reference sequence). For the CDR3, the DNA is TGCAGTGCTAGGAGACTCCTCTACAATGAGCAGGTCTTC. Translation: CSARRLLYNEQVF.

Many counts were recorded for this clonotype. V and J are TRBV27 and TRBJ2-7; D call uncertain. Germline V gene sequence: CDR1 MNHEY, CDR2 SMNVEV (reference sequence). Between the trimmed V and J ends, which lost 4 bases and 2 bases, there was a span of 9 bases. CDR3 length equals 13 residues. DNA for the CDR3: TGTGCCAGCAGTTCCTGGGCCACCTACGAGCAGTACTTC. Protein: CASSSWATYEQYF.

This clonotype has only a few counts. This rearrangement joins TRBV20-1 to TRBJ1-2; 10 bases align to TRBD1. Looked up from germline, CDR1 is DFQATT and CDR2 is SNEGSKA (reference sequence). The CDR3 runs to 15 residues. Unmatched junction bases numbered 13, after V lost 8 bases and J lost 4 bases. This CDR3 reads CSTLPDRGPLYGYTF. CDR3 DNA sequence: TGCAGTACACTTCCCGACAGGGGGCCCCTCTATGGCTACACCTTC.

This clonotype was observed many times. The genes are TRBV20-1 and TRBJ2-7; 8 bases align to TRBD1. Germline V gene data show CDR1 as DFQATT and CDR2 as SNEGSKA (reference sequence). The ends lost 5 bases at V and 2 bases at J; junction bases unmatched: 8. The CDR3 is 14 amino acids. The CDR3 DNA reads TGCAGTGCTTTAAACTCAGGGGGCGCCTACGAGCAGTACTTC. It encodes CSALNSGGAYEQYF.

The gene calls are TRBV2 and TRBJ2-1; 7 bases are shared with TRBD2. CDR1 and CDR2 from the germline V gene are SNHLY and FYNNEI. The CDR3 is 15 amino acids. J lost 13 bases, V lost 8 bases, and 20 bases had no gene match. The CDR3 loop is CASHREDVAKNIQFF. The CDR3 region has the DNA TGTGCCAGCCACCGGGAGGACGTAGCCAAAAACATTCAGTTCTTC.

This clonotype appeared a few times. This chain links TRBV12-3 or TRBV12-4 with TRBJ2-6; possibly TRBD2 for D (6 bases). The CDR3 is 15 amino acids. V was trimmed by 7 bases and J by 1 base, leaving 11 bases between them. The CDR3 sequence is CASTSAGSGANVLTF. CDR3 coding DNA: TGTGCCAGCACCTCGGCGGGGTCTGGGGCCAACGTCCTGACTTTC.

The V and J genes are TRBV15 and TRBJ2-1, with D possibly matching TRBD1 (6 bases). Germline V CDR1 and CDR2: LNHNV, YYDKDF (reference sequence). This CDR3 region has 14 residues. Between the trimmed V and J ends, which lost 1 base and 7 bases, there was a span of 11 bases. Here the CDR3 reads CATSRAGTPNEQFF. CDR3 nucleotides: TGTGCCACCAGCAGAGCCGGGACACCGAATGAGCAGTTCTTC.

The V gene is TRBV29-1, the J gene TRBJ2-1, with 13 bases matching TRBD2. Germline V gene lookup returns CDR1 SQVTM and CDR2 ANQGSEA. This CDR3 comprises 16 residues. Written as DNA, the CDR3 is TGCGGAATCGAGACTAGCGGGGGGAGTCTCTACAATGAGCAGTTCTTC. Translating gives CGIETSGGSLYNEQFF.

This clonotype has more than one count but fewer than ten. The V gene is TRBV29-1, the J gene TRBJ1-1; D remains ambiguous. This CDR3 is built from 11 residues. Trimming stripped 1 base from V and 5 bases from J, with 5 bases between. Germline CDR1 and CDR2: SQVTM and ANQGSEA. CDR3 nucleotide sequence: TGCAGCGTTGAAGGGGATACTGAAGCTTTCTTT. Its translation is CSVEGDTEAFF.

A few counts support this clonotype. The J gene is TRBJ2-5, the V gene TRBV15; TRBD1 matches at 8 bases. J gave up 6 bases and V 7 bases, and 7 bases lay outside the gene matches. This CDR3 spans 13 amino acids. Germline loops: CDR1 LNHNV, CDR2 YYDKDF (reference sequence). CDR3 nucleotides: TGTGCCACCAACTCGGACAGGGTGCAGACCCAGTACTTC. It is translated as CATNSDRVQTQYF.

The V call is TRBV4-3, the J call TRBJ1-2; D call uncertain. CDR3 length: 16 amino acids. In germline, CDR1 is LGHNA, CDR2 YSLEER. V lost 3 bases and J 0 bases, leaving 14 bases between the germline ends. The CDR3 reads CASSQDLLGSNYGYTF. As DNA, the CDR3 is TGCGCCAGCAGCCAGGACTTGCTGGGGTCTAACTATGGCTACACCTTC.

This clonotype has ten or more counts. This chain's CDR3 is CASSEGQGTDTQYF. In DNA form, the CDR3 reads TGTGCCAGCAGTGAGGGACAGGGGACAGATACGCAGTATTTT. The chain couples TRBV6-4 to TRBJ2-3; 10 bases map to TRBD1. Germline loops: CDR1 MRHNA, CDR2 SNTAGT. The CDR3 runs to 14 residues. The junction had 0 bases not matched to a gene; V was cut back by 3 bases and J by 3 bases.

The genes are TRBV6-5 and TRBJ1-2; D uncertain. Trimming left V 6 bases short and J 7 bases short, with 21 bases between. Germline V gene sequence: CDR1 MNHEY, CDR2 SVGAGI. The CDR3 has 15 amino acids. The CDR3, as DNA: TGTGCCAGCAGCCCATGGGAGAACCCGGACTTTGGCTACACCTTC. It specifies CASSPWENPDFGYTF.